Below are 29 T cell receptor beta chains sequenced from a single sample in a study of shared clonotypes between healthy human individuals (TCRdb year 2020). To prepare the library, the immunoSEQ multiplex PCR assay was applied. Not all clones reach the TCRdb copy of this immuneACCESS table, which keeps in-frame sequences only. Checked studies attribute under half of the gap to unresolved V genes and leave the rest unexplained. For this sample there are roughly 2.5 million clones; approximately 94% appear just once. The ten largest make up around 0.14% of the sample. Sequenced material: naive CD4+ T cells sorted from blood. Per the publication, the cell subset or site label means: CD45RA+ positively selected. Receptors were obtained from a man in his late teens or twenties in good health.

The rearrangement links TRBV27 to TRBJ1-1; TRBD1 might be the D (5 bases). The CDR3 contains 14 residues. V was trimmed by 2 bases and J by 5 bases, leaving 12 bases between them. Germline V gene data show CDR1 as MNHEY and CDR2 as SMNVEV (reference sequence). The CDR3 reads CASSLIYGGTEAFF. The CDR3 DNA sequence: TGTGCCAGCAGTTTAATCTACGGGGGGACTGAAGCTTTCTTT.

The rearrangement uses TRBV2 and TRBJ2-2; 7 bases match TRBD1. CDR1 and CDR2 from the germline V gene are SNHLY and FYNNEI. V lost 6 bases to trimming and J lost 0 bases; unmatched junction nucleotides: 4. There are 15 residues in the CDR3. CDR3 loop: CASRPGTANTGELFF. CDR3 nucleotides: TGTGCCAGCAGGCCCGGGACAGCGAACACCGGGGAGCTGTTTTTT.

The CDR3 DNA is TGTGCCAGCAGTTCAGGGGGAATTGGCAATCAGCCCCAGCATTTT. Protein product: CASSSGGIGNQPQHF. The chain joins TRBV6-1 to TRBJ1-5; TRBD1 agrees at 7 bases. Per the germline V gene, CDR1 is MNHNS and CDR2 is SASEGT. The V gene end was trimmed by 5 bases and the J gene end by 2 bases; junction bases not matched to a gene: 6. This CDR3 has 15 amino acids.

The chain carries TRBV27 and TRBJ1-4; D is perhaps TRBD1 (5 bases). Trimming removed 6 bases at V and 5 bases at J, with 13 bases between. Germline lookup yields CDR1 MNHEY and CDR2 SMNVEV (reference sequence). This CDR3 region has 14 residues. The CDR3 sequence: CASSQQGTNEKLFF. The CDR3 DNA follows: TGTGCCAGCAGCCAGCAGGGAACGAATGAAAAACTGTTTTTT.

This clone was recorded only once. The gene calls are TRBV18 and TRBJ2-1, with TRBD1 matching 7 bases. This CDR3 region has 17 residues. The junction had 9 bases not matched to a gene; V was cut back by 4 bases and J by 0 bases. Germline CDR1 is KGHSH and CDR2 is LQKENI. The CDR3 DNA is TGTGCCAGCTCACGGAATGAAGGGACAGCCTCCTACAATGAGCAGTTCTTC. This translates into CASSRNEGTASYNEQFF. The variable domain in full, completed from reference TRBV18 and TRBJ2-1, reads NAGVMQNPRHLVRRRGQEARLRCSPMKGHSHVYWYRQLPEEGLKFMVYLQKENIIDESGMPKERFSAEFPKEGPSILRIQQVVRGDSAAYFCASSRNEGTASYNEQFFGPGTRLTVL.

V gene TRBV18 combines with J gene TRBJ2-7, with D uncertain. The CDR3 is 14 amino acids. V shed 0 bases and J shed 2 bases, with 8 bases lying between them. The germline CDR1 and CDR2 sequences are KGHSH and LQKENI. The CDR3 nucleotides read TGTGCCAGCTCACCACCGTACGATACCTACGAGCAGTACTTC. It translates to CASSPPYDTYEQYF.

The CDR3 region has the DNA TGTGCCAGCAGCTTCGGCTCAACTAATGAAAAACTGTTTTTT. Its protein is CASSFGSTNEKLFF. The V and J genes are TRBV7-9 and TRBJ1-4; D gene unclear. The ends were cut back, 3 bases at V and 0 bases at J, with 5 bases in the middle. Germline V gives CDR1 SEHNR, CDR2 FQNEAQ (reference sequence). CDR3 length equals 14 residues. Using reference TRBV7-9 and TRBJ1-4 for the parts outside the CDR3, the full variable domain is DTGVSQNPRHKITKRGQNVTFRCDPISEHNRLYWYRQTLGQGPEFLTYFQNEAQLEKSRLLSDRFSAERPKGSFSTLEIQRTEQGDSAMYLCASSFGSTNEKLFFGSGTQLSVL.

V and J are TRBV11-3 and TRBJ2-1; 14 nucleotides agree with TRBD2. Unmatched junction bases numbered 12, after V lost 5 bases and J lost 0 bases. CDR3 length: 20 residues. The germline V gene has CDR1 SGHNT and CDR2 YENEEA. This chain's CDR3 is CASSQSIGLAGGGSYNEQFF. CDR3 DNA sequence: TGTGCCAGCAGCCAATCCATCGGACTAGCGGGAGGAGGCTCCTACAATGAGCAGTTCTTC.

A word on this clone: This CDR3 is also generated by other DNA sequences in the sample. The chain combines TRBV28 with TRBJ2-5; TRBD2 matches 11 bases. V gave up 9 bases and J gave up 3 bases; unmatched junction bases: 3. Germline values: CDR1 MDHEN, CDR2 SYDVKM. The CDR3 extends over 13 amino acids. Here the CDR3 DNA reads TGTGCCAGTAATAGCGGGGGGGAAGAGACCCAGTACTTC. Translating it yields CASNSGGEETQYF.

The chain has TRBV5-6 and TRBJ1-6; D is possibly TRBD1 (5 bases). Germline lookup yields CDR1 SGHDT and CDR2 YYEEEE. V was shortened by 4 bases and J by 2 bases, with 13 bases between the two germline ends. The CDR3 length is 16 residues. CDR3 DNA sequence: TGTGCCAGCAGCCCTGGGTGGGGGACCTATAATTCACCCCTCCACTTT. Translation gives CASSPGWGTYNSPLHF. The whole variable domain, remainder taken from reference TRBV5-6 and TRBJ1-6, is DAGVTQSPTHLIKTRGQQVTLRCSPKSGHDTVSWYQQALGQGPQFIFQYYEEEERQRGNFPDRFSGHQFPNYSSELNVNALLLGDSALYLCASSPGWGTYNSPLHFGNGTRLTVT.

This chain joins TRBV10-1 and TRBJ2-3; perhaps TRBD1 as D (6 bases). V lost 6 bases to trimming and J lost 3 bases, with 13 bases between them. There are 14 residues in the CDR3. Per the germline V gene, CDR1 is WNHNN and CDR2 is SYGVQD (reference sequence). For the CDR3, the DNA is TGCGCCAGCAGGGACAGCCTCCAGACAGATACGCAGTATTTT. Protein product: CASRDSLQTDTQYF.

The chain has TRBV12-5 and TRBJ2-7; TRBD2 agrees at 9 bases. The V gene end was trimmed by 0 bases and the J gene end by 4 bases; junction bases not matched to a gene: 10. CDR1 is LGHNT, CDR2 FRNRAP, per germline. This CDR3 has 17 residues. CDR3 amino acids: CASGLVLTRTSVYEQYF. The CDR3 DNA reads as TGTGCTAGTGGTTTGGTACTAACTAGGACTAGCGTTTACGAGCAGTACTTC.

The gene calls are TRBV13 and TRBJ2-7; unclear D gene. CDR1 PRHDT and CDR2 FYEKMQ come from the germline V gene (reference sequence). The V gene lost 4 bases and the J gene lost 3 bases, with 16 bases spanning the gap. This CDR3 is built from 15 residues. Written as DNA, the CDR3 is TGTGCCAGCAGCTCTTCTCTACTTACCCACTACGAGCAGTACTTC. This sequence encodes CASSSSLLTHYEQYF.

This sequence joins TRBV10-2 and TRBJ1-3, with 7 bases that match TRBD1. With 5 bases clipped from V and 4 bases from J, the junction kept 5 bases outside the gene matches. CDR3 length: 14 amino acids. Germline values: CDR1 WSHSY, CDR2 SAAADI. CDR3 loop: CASSPEGAGNTIYF. The DNA of the CDR3 is TGCGCCAGCAGTCCTGAGGGGGCCGGAAACACCATATATTTT.

This clone came up a few times. J is TRBJ1-5 and V is TRBV28, with TRBD1 matching over 7 bases. J was trimmed by 16 bases and V by 0 bases; bases with no gene match: 15. This CDR3 has 15 residues. Germline V gene sequence: CDR1 MDHEN, CDR2 SYDVKM. In nucleotides, the CDR3 is TGTGCCAGCAGTTTATGGCGGCAGGGACAGACGGAGGACCATTTT. Translating gives CASSLWRQGQTEDHF.

The chain combines TRBV2 with TRBJ2-7; unclear D gene. Germline V lookup: CDR1 SNHLY, CDR2 FYNNEI. Trimming shortened V by 4 bases and J by 4 bases, and 8 bases separated the two germline ends. CDR3 length: 12 amino acids. CDR3 protein: CASSVGRYEQYF. CDR3 coding DNA: TGTGCCAGCAGTGTTGGCAGATACGAGCAGTACTTC.

The V gene is TRBV25-1, the J gene TRBJ1-1; tentatively, D is TRBD1 (5 bases). V lost 6 bases, J lost 0 bases, and 20 bases lay in between. Germline V lookup: CDR1 MGHDK, CDR2 SYGVNS. This CDR3 spans 17 amino acids. The CDR3 region has the DNA TGTGCCAGCAGGGAAGAAAAGGGGTTCGGGTTGAACACTGAAGCTTTCTTT. It is translated as CASREEKGFGLNTEAFF.

V gene TRBV10-1 combines with J gene TRBJ2-2; no clear D. Between the trimmed V and J ends, which lost 7 bases and 4 bases, there was a span of 10 bases. The CDR3 consists of 13 residues. Germline V gives CDR1 WNHNN, CDR2 SYGVQD (reference sequence). CDR3 sequence reads: CASKADITGELFF. For the CDR3, the DNA is TGCGCCAGCAAAGCAGATATCACCGGGGAGCTGTTTTTT.

The chain links TRBV29-1 to TRBJ2-7; TRBD2 matches 13 bases. Germline V lookup: CDR1 SQVTM, CDR2 ANQGSEA. V gave up 5 bases and J gave up 6 bases; unmatched junction bases: 4. This CDR3 region has 13 residues. The CDR3: CSVKTSGRVEQYF. The CDR3 DNA reads TGCAGCGTTAAAACTAGCGGGAGGGTCGAGCAGTACTTC.

The chain carries TRBV25-1 and TRBJ1-2; TRBD1 matches at 9 bases. Germline loops: CDR1 MGHDK, CDR2 SYGVNS. After removal of 4 bases from V and 5 bases from J, the junction contained 5 bases not matched to a gene. The CDR3 covers 14 residues. CDR3 in amino acids: CASSGDRARYGYTF. The CDR3 DNA reads as TGTGCCAGCAGTGGGGACAGGGCACGGTATGGCTACACCTTC.

The chain combines TRBV6-5 with TRBJ2-7; 7 bases line up with TRBD2. The CDR3 runs to 14 residues. Germline V gene data show CDR1 as MNHEY and CDR2 as SVGAGI. V dropped 7 bases and J dropped 6; count of bases not matched to a gene: 12. The CDR3 nucleotides read TGTGCCAGCACCCCACTCCGACAGCGGGGCGAGCAGTACTTC. Its protein is CASTPLRQRGEQYF.

The rearrangement joins TRBV10-3 to TRBJ1-2, with TRBD1 matching over 8 bases. Germline assignment: CDR1 ENHRY and CDR2 SYGVKD. The trim removed 7 bases at V and 0 bases at J, leaving 4 bases unmatched. The CDR3 runs to 14 residues. In nucleotides, the CDR3 is TGTGCCATCACCCCGGGACAGGCTAACTATGGCTACACCTTC. It translates to CAITPGQANYGYTF.

This chain joins TRBV11-3 and TRBJ2-3, with D possibly TRBD2 on 6 matching bases. The CDR3 contains 16 residues. Trimming pared 4 bases from V and 4 bases from J, leaving 18 bases between. Germline values: CDR1 SGHNT, CDR2 YENEEA. In nucleotides, the CDR3 is TGTGCCAGCAGCTCAGGCAGGAGGGAAGAGGCAGATACGCAGTATTTT. Translating gives CASSSGRREEADTQYF.

The chain combines TRBV19 with TRBJ2-7; D is undetermined. The V gene's germline CDR1 is LNHDA and CDR2 SQIVND (reference sequence). The CDR3 runs to 13 residues. V gave up 1 base and J gave up 3 bases, with 7 bases separating them. The CDR3 DNA is TGTGCCAGTAGTATAGGACTGATCTACGAGCAGTACTTC. Encoded protein: CASSIGLIYEQYF.

CDR3 residues: CASSLGGVVSYEQYF. DNA of the CDR3: TGTGCCAGCAGCTTAGGAGGAGTTGTCTCCTACGAGCAGTACTTC. The chain links TRBV7-2 to TRBJ2-7; D call uncertain. Trimming removed 1 base at V and 0 bases at J, with 10 bases between. Germline loops: CDR1 SGHTA, CDR2 FQGNSA. This CDR3 spans 15 amino acids.

The rearrangement links TRBV7-9 to TRBJ1-5; TRBD1 agrees at 7 bases. The germline gives CDR1 SEHNR, CDR2 FQNEAQ (reference sequence). This CDR3 contains 17 residues. Trimming removed 1 base from V and 3 bases from J; junction bases left unmatched: 9. CDR3 bases: TGTGCCAGCAGCTTAGTCGGGAGACAGGGATACAATCAGCCCCAGCATTTT. Protein sequence: CASSLVGRQGYNQPQHF.

With regard to this clone: This sample also contains other DNA sequences that code for the same CDR3. The rearrangement uses TRBV5-5 and TRBJ1-3; perhaps TRBD1 as D (6 bases). Germline CDR1 reads SGHKS; CDR2 reads YYEKEE (reference sequence). The V gene lost 0 bases and the J gene lost 0 bases, with 10 bases spanning the gap. There are 16 residues in the CDR3. The CDR3 DNA reads as TGTGCCAGCAGCTTGGCGGGGGCTAGCTCTGGAAACACCATATATTTT. Protein sequence: CASSLAGASSGNTIYF.

This sequence joins TRBV10-3 and TRBJ2-5, with 9 bases lining up with TRBD2. The CDR3 runs 15 residues. Germline loops: CDR1 ENHRY, CDR2 SYGVKD. The J segment lost 4 bases and the V segment lost 8 bases, leaving 11 bases of the junction unmatched. The DNA of the CDR3 is TGTGCCATCGCGGGGGCGGGGGGGCCCCCAGAGACCCAGTACTTC. It is translated as CAIAGAGGPPETQYF.

This chain links TRBV6-1 with TRBJ2-7, with D perhaps matching TRBD1 (6 bases). CDR3 length equals 14 residues. V lost 7 bases to trimming and J lost 0 bases, with 13 bases between them. Germline lookup yields CDR1 MNHNS and CDR2 SASEGT. The CDR3 is CASIKTGGSYEQYF. The CDR3 region has the DNA TGTGCCAGCATTAAGACAGGCGGCTCCTACGAGCAGTACTTC.